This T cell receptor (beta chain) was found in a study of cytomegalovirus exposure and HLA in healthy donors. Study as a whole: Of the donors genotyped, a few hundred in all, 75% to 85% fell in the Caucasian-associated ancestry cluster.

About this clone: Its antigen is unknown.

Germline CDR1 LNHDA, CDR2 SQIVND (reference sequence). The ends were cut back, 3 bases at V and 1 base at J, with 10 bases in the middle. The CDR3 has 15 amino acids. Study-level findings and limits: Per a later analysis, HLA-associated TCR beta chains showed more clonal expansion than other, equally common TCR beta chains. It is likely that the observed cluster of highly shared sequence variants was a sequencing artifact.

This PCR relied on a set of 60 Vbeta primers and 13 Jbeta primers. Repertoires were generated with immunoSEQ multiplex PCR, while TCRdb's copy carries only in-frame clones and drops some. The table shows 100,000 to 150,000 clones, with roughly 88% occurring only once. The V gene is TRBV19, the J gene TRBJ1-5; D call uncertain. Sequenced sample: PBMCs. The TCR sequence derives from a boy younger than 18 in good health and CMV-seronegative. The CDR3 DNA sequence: TGTGCCAGTAGTATTACGGGTCACAGCAATCAGCCCCAGCATTTT. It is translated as CASSITGHSNQPQHF.